A single sample gave rise to the 27 T cell receptor beta chains below, sequenced in a study of cytomegalovirus exposure and HLA in healthy donors. PCR involved 60 Vbeta and 13 Jbeta primers. Assay used: immunoSEQ multiplex PCR; TCRdb lists only in-frame clones, some missing. The sample carries about 95,000 clones, around 86% recorded once. The sample was PBMCs. These receptor sequences come from a woman between 65 and 79 years old in good health and CMV-seropositive.

The chain combines TRBV6-5 with TRBJ2-1, with 8 nucleotides matching TRBD2. The CDR3 covers 13 residues. Unmatched junction bases numbered 7, after V lost 8 bases and J lost 7 bases. The germline V gene encodes CDR1 MNHEY and CDR2 SVGAGI. The CDR3 here is CASGGRSWNEQFF. CDR3 bases: TGTGCCAGCGGCGGGAGGAGTTGGAATGAGCAGTTCTTC.

CDR3 nucleotide sequence: TGCGCCAGCAGCTTGTCGCGGGACAGTCTGGGCGGGGAGCTGTTTTTT. It encodes CASSLSRDSLGGELFF. V is TRBV5-1 and J is TRBJ2-2; maybe TRBD1 (7 bases). Trimming removed 1 base at V and 7 bases at J, with 17 bases between. Germline values: CDR1 SGHRS, CDR2 YFSETQ. The CDR3 covers 16 residues.

The genes are TRBV4-2 and TRBJ2-5; TRBD1 is a possible D gene (5 bases). The J call may not be correct, given that the DNA end is closer to TRBJ2-7. Germline lookup yields CDR1 LGHNA and CDR2 YNFKEQ. CDR3 size: 16 residues. The CDR3 region has the DNA TGTGCCAGCAGCCAGGGGCTCGCTCTCAGCTCCTACGAGCAGTACTTC. Its translation is CASSQGLALSSYEQYF.

This clone was counted a single time. J is TRBJ2-3 and V is TRBV4-3, with D possibly matching TRBD2 (6 bases). The CDR3 runs to 14 residues. The V gene lost 2 bases and the J gene lost 4 bases, with 10 bases spanning the gap. Germline V lookup: CDR1 LGHNA, CDR2 YSLEER. In DNA form, the CDR3 reads TGCGCCAGCAGCCAAACCGGAGGGGCAGATACGCAGTATTTT. Protein sequence: CASSQTGGADTQYF.

The V call is TRBV15, the J call TRBJ2-1; the D gene is possibly TRBD1 (6 bases). CDR1 is LNHNV, CDR2 YYDKDF, per germline (reference sequence). Trimming removed 2 bases at V and 1 base at J, with 12 bases between. The CDR3 loop spans 16 amino acids. CDR3 sequence reads: CATSRTPQGSYNEQFF. CDR3 DNA: TGTGCCACCAGCAGAACCCCTCAGGGGTCCTACAATGAGCAGTTCTTC.

This clone has just one count. The chain couples TRBV29-1 to TRBJ2-5; 10 bases are shared with TRBD1. The junction had 3 bases not matched to a gene; V was cut back by 6 bases and J by 2 bases. Germline V gene sequence: CDR1 SQVTM, CDR2 ANQGSEA. The CDR3 has 13 amino acids. CDR3 amino acids: CSVDRGLQETQYF. CDR3 in DNA: TGCAGCGTAGACAGGGGGCTACAAGAGACCCAGTACTTC. The whole variable domain, remainder taken from reference TRBV29-1 and TRBJ2-5, is SAVISQKPSRDICQRGTSLTIQCQVDSQVTMMFWYRQQPGQSLTLIATANQGSEATYESGFVIDKFPISRPNLTFSTLTVSNMSPEDSSIYLCSVDRGLQETQYFGPGTRLLVL.

The chain combines TRBV6-6 with TRBJ2-7; a possible D gene is TRBD2 (6 bases). Trimming removed 3 bases at V and 2 bases at J, with 8 bases between. Germline V gives CDR1 MNHNY, CDR2 SVGAGI (reference sequence). This CDR3 spans 13 amino acids. The CDR3 nucleotides read TGTGCCAGCAGTTATAGCGGCCCCTACGAGCAGTACTTC. Translating gives CASSYSGPYEQYF.

This chain joins TRBV30 and TRBJ2-7, with a weak D call TRBD1 (5 bases). This CDR3 has 14 amino acids. V dropped 0 bases and J dropped 0 bases, with 9 bases sitting between them. The germline gives CDR1 GTSNPN, CDR2 SVGIG (reference sequence). CDR3 amino acids: CAWSVTGRSYEQYF. As DNA, the CDR3 is TGTGCCTGGAGTGTAACAGGCCGCTCCTACGAGCAGTACTTC.

The chain uses TRBV5-6 and TRBJ1-3; the D gene is possibly TRBD1 (6 bases). Trimming cost V 0 bases and J 5 bases, with 15 bases left between them. The CDR3 runs to 16 residues. In germline, CDR1 is SGHDT, CDR2 YYEEEE. The CDR3 sequence: CASSLDRTVGRNTIYF. The DNA of the CDR3 is TGTGCCAGCAGCTTGGATCGGACAGTCGGCAGAAACACCATATATTTT.

The chain is built from TRBV5-4 and TRBJ2-1; perhaps TRBD2 as D (5 bases). This CDR3 region has 14 residues. CDR1 is SGHNT and CDR2 is YYREEE in the germline V gene (reference sequence). V lost 3 bases to trimming and J lost 7 bases, with 14 bases between them. The CDR3 DNA reads as TGTGCCAGCAGCTCTGCGGGTGTGATAAATGAGCAGTTCTTC. Its translation is CASSSAGVINEQFF.

The chain employs TRBV19 and TRBJ2-5, with D tentatively TRBD1 (6 bases). V was clipped by 4 bases and J by 0 bases, with 12 bases between them. The CDR3 is 15 amino acids. Germline values: CDR1 LNHDA, CDR2 SQIVND (reference sequence). This CDR3 reads CASSTTGTNQETQYF. The CDR3 nucleotides are TGTGCCAGTAGTACGACCGGGACAAACCAAGAGACCCAGTACTTC.

This chain joins TRBV5-1 and TRBJ1-1; D possibly corresponds to TRBD1 (6 bases). Germline V gene sequence: CDR1 SGHRS, CDR2 YFSETQ. The CDR3 extends over 14 amino acids. V lost 1 base and J 9 bases, leaving 16 bases between the germline ends. The CDR3 reads CASSLSGTKAKAFF. In DNA, the CDR3 is TGCGCCAGCAGCTTGTCCGGGACAAAGGCGAAAGCTTTCTTT.

The rearrangement uses TRBV6-6 and TRBJ1-2; no firm D call. The CDR3 has 15 residues. The germline V and J ends were trimmed by 7 bases and 4 bases, with 19 bases remaining between them. CDR1 and CDR2 from the germline V gene are MNHNY and SVGAGI (reference sequence). The CDR3: CASINSNPLAYGYTF. CDR3 sequence (DNA): TGTGCCAGCATCAATTCCAACCCCTTGGCCTATGGCTACACCTTC.

The chain employs TRBV5-1 and TRBJ2-5; maybe TRBD2 (6 bases). Matching the DNA end better, TRBJ2-7 makes the J call doubtful. Looked up from germline, CDR1 is SGHRS and CDR2 is YFSETQ. The CDR3 runs to 17 residues. The CDR3 DNA reads as TGCGCCAGCAGCTTGGACCCCGGGGGTGCGGGGTGGTACGAGCAGTACTTC. Translating gives CASSLDPGGAGWYEQYF.

V and J are TRBV13 and TRBJ2-3; TRBD2 aligns across 11 bases. Per germline, CDR1 PRHDT and CDR2 FYEKMQ (reference sequence). J lost 2 bases, V lost 4 bases, and 8 bases had no gene match. The CDR3 is made up of 17 amino acids. CDR3: CASSSTSGILITDTQYF. The CDR3 nucleotides read TGTGCCAGCAGCTCGACTAGCGGGATCCTGATCACAGATACGCAGTATTTT.

The CDR3 bases are TGTGCCAGCAACCGACAGGAGTTCAACACCGGGGAGCTGTTTTTT. This codes for CASNRQEFNTGELFF. The chain links TRBV9 to TRBJ2-2, with D perhaps TRBD1 (6 bases). CDR3 size: 15 residues. Per the germline V gene, CDR1 is SGDLS and CDR2 is YYNGEE. Trimming took off 6 bases at V and 2 bases at J, with 14 bases between the two ends.

V and J are TRBV7-2 and TRBJ2-7; D ambiguous. Germline CDR1 reads SGHTA; CDR2 reads FQGNSA. V lost 5 bases to trimming and J lost 6 bases, with 17 bases between them. The CDR3 runs 14 residues. CDR3 DNA: TGTGCCAGCAGCCAGAGGTACTCTCTGGCCGAGCAGTACTTC. Translating it yields CASSQRYSLAEQYF.

The chain carries TRBV11-2 and TRBJ2-3; 7 bases are shared with TRBD2. The CDR3 runs to 16 residues. Germline CDR1 reads SGHAT; CDR2 reads FQNNGV. V shed 1 base and J 2 bases; nucleotides not matched to a gene: 6. The CDR3 nucleotides are TGTGCCAGCAGCTTAGGGCTAGCGGCGATCACAGATACGCAGTATTTT. Translating gives CASSLGLAAITDTQYF.

The rearrangement links TRBV7-3 to TRBJ2-2, with 11 bases aligning to TRBD1. This CDR3 contains 16 residues. Germline V gene data show CDR1 as SGHTA and CDR2 as FQGTGA. Trimming cost V 5 bases and J 5 bases; bases outside gene matches: 7. The CDR3, as DNA: TGTGCCAGCAGCGCACCGGGACAGGGGGGGACCGGGGAGCTGTTTTTT. It is translated as CASSAPGQGGTGELFF.

The rearrangement uses TRBV7-2 and TRBJ2-2, with D perhaps TRBD1 (6 bases). V was trimmed by 4 bases and J by 4 bases, leaving 10 bases between them. In germline, CDR1 is SGHTA, CDR2 FQGNSA. The length of the CDR3 is 14 residues. This chain's CDR3 is CASSSDRSTGELFF. The CDR3, as DNA: TGTGCCAGCAGCTCAGACAGGAGCACCGGGGAGCTGTTTTTT.

The CDR3 protein is CASSLAATGTRAIQYF. Written as DNA, the CDR3 is TGTGCCAGCAGCTTAGCCGCTACCGGGACTCGGGCCATTCAGTACTTC. The chain couples TRBV7-2 to TRBJ2-4; weak D call: TRBD2 (6 bases). Germline CDR1 is SGHTA and CDR2 is FQGNSA. Trimming took off 0 bases at V and 9 bases at J, with 18 bases between the two ends. The CDR3 contains 16 residues. The whole variable domain, remainder taken from reference TRBV7-2 and TRBJ2-4, is GAGVSQSPSNKVTEKGKDVELRCDPISGHTALYWYRQSLGQGLEFLIYFQGNSAPDKSGLPSDRFSAERTGGSVSTLTIQRTQQEDSAVYLCASSLAATGTRAIQYFGAGTRLSVL.

Only one count was recorded for this clone. V gene TRBV9 combines with J gene TRBJ2-4; no clear D gene. In germline, CDR1 is SGDLS, CDR2 YYNGEE. The CDR3 totals 15 residues. V dropped 2 bases and J dropped 2 bases, with 11 bases sitting between them. The CDR3 protein is CASSVGRNPKNIQYF. The CDR3 coding sequence is TGTGCCAGCAGCGTGGGCAGGAACCCCAAAAACATTCAGTACTTC.

V and J are TRBV7-9 and TRBJ1-1; no clear D gene. V was cut by 1 base and J by 4 bases, with 7 bases left in between. The CDR3 is 13 residues long. CDR1 and CDR2 (germline): SEHNR, FQNEAQ (reference sequence). The CDR3 nucleotides read TGTGCCAGCAGCTTAGGGGCGACCACTGAAGCTTTCTTT. It codes for CASSLGATTEAFF.

The chain links TRBV6-5 to TRBJ1-1, with 7 bases lining up with TRBD1. The CDR3 totals 15 residues. Per germline, CDR1 MNHEY and CDR2 SVGAGI. V dropped 6 bases and J dropped 5; count of bases not matched to a gene: 12. The CDR3 spells CASSPKTGSVTEAFF. The CDR3 region has the DNA TGTGCCAGCAGCCCTAAGACAGGGAGCGTAACTGAAGCTTTCTTT.

The rearrangement links TRBV28 to TRBJ1-6; perhaps TRBD1 as D (5 bases). Trimming removed 7 bases from V and 5 bases from J, with 15 bases in between. The CDR3 is 15 residues long. Germline V lookup: CDR1 MDHEN, CDR2 SYDVKM. Here the CDR3 DNA reads TGTGCCAGCATCCTAAGGAGGGGAGATAATTCACCCCTCCACTTT. This codes for CASILRRGDNSPLHF.

The genes are TRBV7-8 and TRBJ2-7; weak D call: TRBD1 (7 bases). V was shortened by 5 bases and J by 4 bases, with 15 bases between the two germline ends. Germline-derived CDR1 and CDR2 are SGHVS and FQNEAQ. This CDR3 has 14 residues. CDR3 residues: CASSVTGSGYEQYF. For the CDR3, the DNA is TGTGCCAGCAGCGTGACAGGGAGCGGGTACGAGCAGTACTTC.

The chain carries TRBV21-1 and TRBJ1-3. TRBV21-1 is recorded as a pseudogene. This CDR3 region has 16 residues. CDR3 in amino acids: CASSIGEIRPGNTIYF. The CDR3 DNA follows: TGTGCCAGCAGCATTGGAGAAATACGACCTGGAAACACCATATATTTT.